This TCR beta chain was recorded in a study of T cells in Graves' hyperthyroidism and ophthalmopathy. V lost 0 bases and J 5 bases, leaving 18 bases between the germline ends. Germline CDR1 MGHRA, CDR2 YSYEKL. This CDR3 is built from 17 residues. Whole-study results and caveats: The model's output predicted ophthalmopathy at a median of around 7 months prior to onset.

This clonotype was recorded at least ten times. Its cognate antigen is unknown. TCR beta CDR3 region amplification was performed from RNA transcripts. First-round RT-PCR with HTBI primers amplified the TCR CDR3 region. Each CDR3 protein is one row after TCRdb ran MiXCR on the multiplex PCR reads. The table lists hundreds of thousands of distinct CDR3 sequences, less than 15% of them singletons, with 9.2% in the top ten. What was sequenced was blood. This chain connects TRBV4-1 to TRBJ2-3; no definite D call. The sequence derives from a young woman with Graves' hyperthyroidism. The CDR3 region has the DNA TGCGCCAGCAGCCAAGATCCCCGGACCCCAGGCGGAGATACGCAGTATTTT. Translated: CASSQDPRTPGGDTQYF.